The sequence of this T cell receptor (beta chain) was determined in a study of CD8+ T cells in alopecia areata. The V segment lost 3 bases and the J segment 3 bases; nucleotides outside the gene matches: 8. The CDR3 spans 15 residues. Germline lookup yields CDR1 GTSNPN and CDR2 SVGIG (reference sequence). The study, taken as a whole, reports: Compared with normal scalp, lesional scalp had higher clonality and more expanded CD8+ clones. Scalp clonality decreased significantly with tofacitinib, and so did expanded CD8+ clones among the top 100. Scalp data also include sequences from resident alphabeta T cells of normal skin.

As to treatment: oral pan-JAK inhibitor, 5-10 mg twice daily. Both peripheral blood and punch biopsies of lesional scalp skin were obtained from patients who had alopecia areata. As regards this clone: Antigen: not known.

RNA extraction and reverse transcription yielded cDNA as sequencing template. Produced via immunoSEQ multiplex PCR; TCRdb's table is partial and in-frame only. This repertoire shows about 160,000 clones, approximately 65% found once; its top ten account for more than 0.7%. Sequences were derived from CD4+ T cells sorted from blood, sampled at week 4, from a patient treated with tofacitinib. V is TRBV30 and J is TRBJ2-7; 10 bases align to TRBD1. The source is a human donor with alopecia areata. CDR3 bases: TGTGCCTGGAGCATCGCCGGGACAGGGGTCTACGAGCAGTACTTC. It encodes CAWSIAGTGVYEQYF.